A selection of T cell receptor beta chains follows, all from one sample in a study of graft-versus-host responses after intestinal transplantation. Assay: immunoSEQ multiplex PCR; the TCRdb copy retains only in-frame clones and omits some. The data contain roughly 85,000 clones, 75% to 95% of them singletons. These receptors' antigens are unknown. The sample was unstimulated CD8+ T cells sorted from spleen or lymph node cells, taken before transplant. These receptors were obtained from a human donor who was the organ donor for an intestinal transplant. Each CDR3 is given with its conserved first and last residue. Fields, in order: J gene, clone size, D gene, V gene, CDR3 DNA, CDR3 protein. D genes are given only for firm matches. Rows may omit the clone size; those that give it use once, few, many or a size class.

>TRBJ1-2|.|.|TRBV6-5
TGTGCCAGCCCTTACGGGCAGTCAGATGGCTACACCTTC
CASPYGQSDGYTF
>TRBJ2-3|.|TRBD2|TRBV11-2
TGTGCCAGCAGCTTAAAAAGGACTAGCGGAAGTTCTAGCACAGATACGCAGTATTTT
CASSLKRTSGSSSTDTQYF
>TRBJ2-1|few|.|TRBV27
TGTGCCAGCAGTTCCGACCCTAGAGGCTGGAGATACAATGAGCAGTTCTTC
CASSSDPRGWRYNEQFF
>TRBJ2-7|once|TRBD2|TRBV7-9
TGTGCCAGCAGCTTAGCGCGGCCCGAAGACGGGGGGGCTTACGAGCAGTACTTC
CASSLARPEDGGAYEQYF
>TRBJ1-4|.|.|TRBV27
TGTGCCAGCAGCGCCACCCCGACAGGTCCTTCTGCAACTAATGAAAAACTGTTTTTT
CASSATPTGPSATNEKLFF
>TRBJ1-1|.|TRBD1|TRBV28
TGTGCCAGCAGTCTCGGGACAGCTAATATGAACACTGAAGCTTTCTTT
CASSLGTANMNTEAFF
>TRBJ2-7|once|.|TRBV16
TGTGCCAGCAGCGCAGGGCGGGGGCTTCACGAGCAGTACTTC
CASSAGRGLHEQYF
>TRBJ2-1|.|.|TRBV6-6
TGTGCCAGCAGTTACGTGGTTAATGAGCAGTTCTTC
CASSYVVNEQFF
>TRBJ2-1|.|.|TRBV19
TGTGCCAGTAGTATAGATCTTCAGGGGCTGAATGAGCAGTTCTTC
CASSIDLQGLNEQFF
>TRBJ2-3|.|.|TRBV4-2
TGTGCCAGCAGACCGGACCTATGGTCAGACACGCAGTATTTT
CASRPDLWSDTQYF
>TRBJ2-7|.|.|TRBV4-1
TGCGCCAGCAGCCTATACACAGACAGCAAATACGAGCAGTACTTC
CASSLYTDSKYEQYF
>TRBJ1-1|.|.|TRBV20-1
TGCAGTGCTATGATGAACACTGAAGCTTTCTTT
CSAMMNTEAFF
>TRBJ2-7|.|TRBD2|TRBV11-3
TGTGCCAGCAGCCCTCGGACTAGCGCCGAGCAGTACTTC
CASSPRTSAEQYF
>TRBJ2-7|.|.|TRBV7-6
TGTGCCAGCAGCTTAGACGGCGTTGGCGAGCAGTACTTC
CASSLDGVGEQYF
>TRBJ1-1|.|.|TRBV25-1
TGTGCCAGCAGTGAAGCCCGGTACACTGAAGCTTTCTTT
CASSEARYTEAFF
>TRBJ2-4|.|.|TRBV29-1
TGCAGCGTAAGTCAGTTAGCCAAAAACATTCAGTACTTC
CSVSQLAKNIQYF
>TRBJ2-3|.|.|TRBV6-6
TGTGCCAGCAGTTATCCCCTGGGGCAAGATACGCAGTATTTT
CASSYPLGQDTQYF
>TRBJ2-3|.|TRBD2|TRBV19
TGTGCCAGTGCGGGGGGCATGGCAGATACGCAGTATTTT
CASAGGMADTQYF
>TRBJ2-7|.|.|TRBV6-5
TGTGCCAGCAGTACAGGGTCCTATGAGCAGTACTTC
CASSTGSYEQYF
>TRBJ2-1|once|TRBD2|TRBV11-2
TGTGCCAGCAGCTTAACGGGGGGGGCCGCCGATGAGCAGTTCTTC
CASSLTGGAADEQFF
>TRBJ2-4|.|TRBD2|TRBV4-1
TGCGCCAGCAGCCATAAACCGGGACTAGCGCCCCGGGGAAACATTCAGTACTTC
CASSHKPGLAPRGNIQYF
>TRBJ2-2|.|.|TRBV6-5
TGTGCCAGCACCCACGGGGTCACCGGGGAGCTGTTTTTT
CASTHGVTGELFF
>TRBJ1-6|once|.|TRBV12-5
TGTGCTAGTGGTTTGGGGACGGGGGGTTCACCCCTCCACTTT
CASGLGTGGSPLHF
>TRBJ2-1|.|TRBD2|TRBV5-1
TGCGCCAGCAGCTCCACTAGCGGGGGTTACAATGAGCAGTTCTTC
CASSSTSGGYNEQFF
>TRBJ1-5|once|.|TRBV5-5
TGTGCCAGCAGCTTGGGGAGTTTTAGCAATCAGCCCCAGCATTTT
CASSLGSFSNQPQHF
>TRBJ1-2|once|.|TRBV29-1
TGCACCAGTCTGGATTCCTATGGCTACACCTTC
CTSLDSYGYTF
>TRBJ2-1|.|.|TRBV5-6
TGTGCCAGCAGCGGAAACCGGGACTCCCAGGTCGATGAGCAGTTCTTC
CASSGNRDSQVDEQFF
>TRBJ1-3|.|.|TRBV4-1
TGCGCCAGCAGCTCAGGGACTGGAAACACCATATATTTT
CASSSGTGNTIYF
>TRBJ1-1|.|.|TRBV5-6
TGTGCCAGCCTCTCCGGGGGCGCAGGCACTGAAGCTTTCTTT
CASLSGGAGTEAFF
>TRBJ2-7|.|TRBD2|TRBV2
TGTGCCAGCAGTGAAGGGGGACTAGCGGGAATATCCTACGAGCAGTACTTC
CASSEGGLAGISYEQYF
>TRBJ2-3|.|TRBD2|TRBV7-3
TGTGCCAGCAGCTTCTGGACTAGTGGTACGCAGTATTTT
CASSFWTSGTQYF
>TRBJ2-7|.|TRBD2|TRBV12-5
TGTGCTAGTGGTTTCGGACTAGCGGGAGACCTGTACGAGCAGTACTTC
CASGFGLAGDLYEQYF